This TCR beta chain appears in the sequencing data of a study of blood T cell repertoires in COVID-19. The assay was immunoSEQ multiplex PCR, and TCRdb's table has in-frame clones only and misses some. The table shows about 160,000 clones, with about four fifths occurring only once. The CDR3 has 13 residues. Germline V gene sequence: CDR1 SGDLS, CDR2 YYNGEE. Trimming removed 3 bases from V and 2 bases from J; junction bases left unmatched: 0. The specimen sequenced was peripheral blood. This receptor was taken from a woman aged 55-69 years with COVID-19, enrolled during active disease. The gene calls are TRBV9 and TRBJ1-2, with TRBD1 matching over 8 bases. The CDR3 nucleotides read TGTGCCAGCAGCGGACAGGGGAACTATGGCTACACCTTC. Its translation is CASSGQGNYGYTF.